Presented here are 21 T cell receptor beta chains from one specimen sequenced in a study of cytomegalovirus exposure and HLA in healthy donors. Amplification used 60 Vbeta primers and 13 Jbeta primers. The repertoire was sequenced with immunoSEQ multiplex PCR; TCRdb's copy has only in-frame clones and lacks some. The data contain about 130,000 clones, about two thirds of them singletons. Sample: PBMCs. Receptors were obtained from a woman aged 55-69 years in good health and CMV-seropositive.

The chain carries TRBV7-9 and TRBJ1-1; 7 bases agree with TRBD1. V lost 4 bases and J lost 5; bases outside the gene matches: 4. Germline assignment: CDR1 SEHNR and CDR2 FQNEAQ (reference sequence). The CDR3 is 13 residues long. As DNA, the CDR3 is TGTGCCAGCAGCTCTAACAGGGGAACTGAAGCTTTCTTT. Translating it yields CASSSNRGTEAFF.

The chain couples TRBV9 to TRBJ1-6, with 10 bases aligning to TRBD1. This CDR3 has 15 amino acids. Germline V gene sequence: CDR1 SGDLS, CDR2 YYNGEE. J gave up 7 bases and V 3 bases, and 4 bases lay outside the gene matches. The DNA for the CDR3 is TGTGCCAGCAGCGACTGGACAGGGGGAAATTCACCCCTCCACTTT. Translating gives CASSDWTGGNSPLHF. The variable domain in full, with the rest retrieved from reference TRBV9 and TRBJ1-6, is DSGVTQTPKHLITATGQRVTLRCSPRSGDLSVYWYQQSLDQGLQFLIQYYNGEERAKGNILERFSAQQFPDLHSELNLSSLELGDSALYFCASSDWTGGNSPLHFGNGTRLTVT.

CDR3 nucleotides: TGTGCCAGCTCTCAGACTCCAACTAATGAAAAACTGTTTTTT. As protein: CASSQTPTNEKLFF. The chain carries TRBV18 and TRBJ1-4, with D unresolved. The CDR3 is 14 amino acids. Germline V gene sequence: CDR1 KGHSH, CDR2 LQKENI. The ends were cut back, 6 bases at V and 0 bases at J, with 8 bases in the middle.

The V gene is TRBV29-1, the J gene TRBJ1-5; perhaps TRBD1 as D (6 bases). The V gene's germline CDR1 is SQVTM and CDR2 ANQGSEA. The CDR3 runs to 12 residues. The V gene lost 6 bases and the J gene lost 7 bases, with 13 bases spanning the gap. CDR3 DNA: TGCAGCGTCGCCCTTGGGGGCCAGCCCCAGCATTTT. Translating it yields CSVALGGQPQHF.

This clone was observed a few times. The V and J genes are TRBV19 and TRBJ1-5; 7 bases fit TRBD1. Germline assignment: CDR1 LNHDA and CDR2 SQIVND (reference sequence). Germline trimming cut 3 bases from V and 5 bases from J; bases unmatched to any gene: 1. This CDR3 is built from 13 residues. CDR3 coding DNA: TGTGCCAGTAGTATCACAGGGGATCAGCCCCAGCATTTT. Translation: CASSITGDQPQHF.

This clone was seen more than once but under ten times. The J gene is TRBJ1-2, the V gene TRBV4-1; 7 bases line up with TRBD1. This CDR3 spans 15 amino acids. The germline gives CDR1 MGHRA, CDR2 YSYEKL. The ends lost 0 bases at V and 4 bases at J; junction bases unmatched: 5. CDR3: CASSQDRGGFYGYTF. The CDR3 nucleotides are TGCGCCAGCAGCCAAGATCGAGGGGGCTTCTATGGCTACACCTTC.

This chain connects TRBV5-1 to TRBJ2-7; weak D call: TRBD2 (5 bases). The CDR3 totals 14 residues. Trimming took off 4 bases at V and 0 bases at J, with 11 bases between the two ends. Germline loops: CDR1 SGHRS, CDR2 YFSETQ. The DNA of the CDR3 is TGCGCCAGCAGCGCGGACGGGGACTCCTACGAGCAGTACTTC. Residues: CASSADGDSYEQYF.

CDR3 DNA sequence: TGTGCCAGCAGTGAAGCGCCAGACAGAGTCTATGGCTACACCTTC. This translates into CASSEAPDRVYGYTF. The rearrangement joins TRBV6-1 to TRBJ1-2; a possible D gene is TRBD1 (5 bases). The CDR3 is 15 amino acids. Trimming shortened V by 0 bases and J by 4 bases, and 12 bases separated the two germline ends. In germline, CDR1 is MNHNS, CDR2 SASEGT.

This chain links TRBV6-1 with TRBJ2-7, with a possible D match to TRBD1 (6 bases). The V gene lost 5 bases and the J gene lost 6 bases, with 8 bases spanning the gap. This CDR3 has 11 residues. Germline CDR1 and CDR2: MNHNS and SASEGT. The CDR3 reads CASSWGREQYF. The CDR3 nucleotides read TGTGCCAGCAGTTGGGGGCGCGAGCAGTACTTC.

This sequence joins TRBV19 and TRBJ1-1; D might be TRBD1 (6 bases). CDR1 is LNHDA, CDR2 SQIVND, per germline (reference sequence). V lost 6 bases to trimming and J lost 3 bases, with 17 bases between them. The length of the CDR3 is 15 residues. The CDR3 sequence is CASRQGPTSDTEAFF. CDR3 nucleotides: TGTGCCAGTAGACAGGGCCCGACGAGTGACACTGAAGCTTTCTTT.

This clone was detected a few times. The genes are TRBV29-1 and TRBJ2-3, with a weak D call TRBD1 (6 bases). CDR1 is SQVTM and CDR2 is ANQGSEA in the germline V gene. Trimming took 7 bases from V and 4 from J, leaving 12 bases between them. The CDR3 consists of 12 residues. The CDR3 DNA is TGCAGCGCCAGCAGGGGCCCAGATACGCAGTATTTT. Residues: CSASRGPDTQYF.

This rearrangement joins TRBV18 to TRBJ1-1, with unresolved D. V lost 2 bases and J 0 bases, leaving 16 bases between the germline ends. Germline CDR1 reads KGHSH; CDR2 reads LQKENI. This CDR3 has 17 residues. The CDR3 is CASSPGRVGSMNTEAFF. The DNA of the CDR3 is TGTGCCAGCTCACCAGGCCGGGTCGGATCGATGAACACTGAAGCTTTCTTT.

The chain uses TRBV4-1 and TRBJ2-2, with D possibly TRBD1 on 7 matching bases. The germline CDR1 and CDR2 sequences are MGHRA and YSYEKL. CDR3 length: 16 residues. Trimming stripped 4 bases from V and 6 bases from J, with 18 bases between. CDR3 coding DNA: TGCGCCAGCAGCCCCCCAGGAGGGGGCGCGGCCGGGGAGCTGTTTTTT. Encoded protein: CASSPPGGGAAGELFF.

This clone was counted once. The V call is TRBV6-6, the J call TRBJ1-6; D remains ambiguous. Trimming removed 0 bases from V and 4 bases from J, with 10 bases in between. The CDR3 is 16 amino acids. Germline lookup yields CDR1 MNHNY and CDR2 SVGAGI (reference sequence). The CDR3 region has the DNA TGTGCCAGCAGTTACTCTAACGGGGATTATAATTCACCCCTCCACTTT. It codes for CASSYSNGDYNSPLHF.

The chain employs TRBV12-5 and TRBJ2-1; 10 nucleotides line up with TRBD2. With 9 bases clipped from V and 5 bases from J, the junction kept 4 bases outside the gene matches. The CDR3 is made up of 13 amino acids. The germline V gene encodes CDR1 LGHNT and CDR2 FRNRAP. CDR3 loop: CASLAGVNNEQFF. For the CDR3, the DNA is TGTGCTAGCCTAGCGGGGGTAAACAATGAGCAGTTCTTC.

The gene calls are TRBV7-6 and TRBJ2-5; 11 bases agree with TRBD2. The CDR3 runs to 18 residues. After removal of 0 bases from V and 1 base from J, the junction contained 7 bases not matched to a gene. Germline lookup yields CDR1 SGHVS and CDR2 FNYEAQ. The CDR3 reads CASSLAPLAGASQETQYF. The CDR3 DNA is TGTGCCAGCAGCTTAGCCCCACTAGCGGGGGCGTCCCAAGAGACCCAGTACTTC.

This sequence joins TRBV7-2 and TRBJ2-5; possibly TRBD1 for D (6 bases). The V gene's germline CDR1 is SGHTA and CDR2 FQGNSA. The CDR3 totals 15 residues. V was trimmed by 4 bases and J by 4 bases, leaving 16 bases between them. CDR3 sequence reads: CASSSGQPGGETQYF. CDR3 nucleotide sequence: TGTGCCAGCAGCTCCGGACAGCCAGGAGGAGAGACCCAGTACTTC. Based on the CDR3 plus reference TRBV7-2 and TRBJ2-5, the full variable domain is GAGVSQSPSNKVTEKGKDVELRCDPISGHTALYWYRQSLGQGLEFLIYFQGNSAPDKSGLPSDRFSAERTGGSVSTLTIQRTQQEDSAVYLCASSSGQPGGETQYFGPGTRLLVL.

The chain combines TRBV2 with TRBJ2-7; 9 bases are a match to TRBD1. Germline V CDR1 and CDR2: SNHLY, FYNNEI. Trimming cost V 11 bases and J 2 bases; bases outside gene matches: 4. This CDR3 is built from 12 residues. This CDR3 reads CAWGTGTYEQYF. The DNA for the CDR3 is TGTGCCTGGGGGACAGGGACCTACGAGCAGTACTTC.

The CDR3 reads CATSSRTGEETQYF. DNA for the CDR3: TGTGCCACCAGCAGCCGGACAGGGGAAGAGACCCAGTACTTC. The rearrangement links TRBV15 to TRBJ2-5, with 9 nucleotides matching TRBD1. From germline, CDR1 is LNHNV and CDR2 YYDKDF (reference sequence). Trimming removed 3 bases from V and 3 bases from J; junction bases left unmatched: 2. The CDR3 is 14 residues long.

This clone was seen only once. The V gene is TRBV13, the J gene TRBJ1-1; D is ambiguous. The germline V and J ends were trimmed by 2 bases and 0 bases, with 7 bases remaining between them. Germline assignment: CDR1 PRHDT and CDR2 FYEKMQ (reference sequence). CDR3 length: 14 residues. The chain's CDR3 is CASSLRTVNTEAFF. CDR3 nucleotide sequence: TGTGCCAGCAGCTTACGAACGGTGAACACTGAAGCTTTCTTT.

This clone was observed a handful of times. The chain uses TRBV18 and TRBJ1-2; 8 nucleotides agree with TRBD1. Germline V lookup: CDR1 KGHSH, CDR2 LQKENI. CDR3 length: 17 amino acids. The ends lost 0 bases at V and 2 bases at J; junction bases unmatched: 8. The CDR3 DNA follows: TGTGCCAGCTCACCACCTGGGAGGACAGGGAGAAACTATGGCTACACCTTC. This gives the protein CASSPPGRTGRNYGYTF.